The clone carrying this T cell receptor (beta chain) was observed at least ten times. What it binds is not known. The data were obtained in a study of T-cell reconstitution after alpha-beta-depleted transplantation in children. V trimming: 1 base; J trimming: 7 bases; junction bases outside the gene matches: 3. Germline CDR1 reads SQVTM; CDR2 reads ANQGSEA. This CDR3 region has 12 residues. Preparation of the TCRbeta library was carried out with unique molecular identifiers. TCRdb analysed the PCR reads with MiXCR anew, one entry per CDR3 protein. Of just under 250,000 distinct CDR3 sequences listed, more than 20% are singletons. The study, taken as a whole, reports: Some patients' high day-60 TCRbeta diversity was attributed to recipient cells surviving conditioning. At the one-year point after transplant, T-cell counts and TCRbeta diversity were found to come mostly from T cells that had been newly produced. Two months or so post-transplant, alpha-beta T cells reportedly derived from several hundred expanded graft clones.

This clonotype was sampled from a girl aged 2 to 9 with Fanconi anemia, due to receive a stem cell transplant. V is TRBV29-1 and J is TRBJ2-5; 7 bases map to TRBD2. The source material was PBMCs, sampled before TCRalphabeta/CD19-depleted stem cell transplant. CDR3 region: CSVEGREGTQYF. In nucleotides, the CDR3 is TGCAGCGTTGAAGGCAGGGAGGGGACCCAGTACTTC.